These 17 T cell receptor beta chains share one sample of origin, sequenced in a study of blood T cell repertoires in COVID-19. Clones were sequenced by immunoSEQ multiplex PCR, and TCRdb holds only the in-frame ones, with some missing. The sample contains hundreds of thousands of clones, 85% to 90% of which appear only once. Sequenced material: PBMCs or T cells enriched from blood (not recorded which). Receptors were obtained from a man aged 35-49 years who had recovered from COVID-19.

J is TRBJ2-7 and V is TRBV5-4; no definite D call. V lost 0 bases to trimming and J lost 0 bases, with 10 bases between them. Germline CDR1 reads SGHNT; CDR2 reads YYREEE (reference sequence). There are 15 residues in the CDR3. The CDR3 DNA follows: TGTGCCAGCAGCTTGGTTCCAGGTACCTCCTACGAGCAGTACTTC. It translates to CASSLVPGTSYEQYF.

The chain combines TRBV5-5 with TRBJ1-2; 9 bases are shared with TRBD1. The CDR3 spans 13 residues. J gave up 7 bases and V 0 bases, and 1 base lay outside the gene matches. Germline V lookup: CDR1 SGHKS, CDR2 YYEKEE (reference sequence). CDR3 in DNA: TGTGCCAGCAGCTTGGGGGACAGGGTTGGCTACACCTTC. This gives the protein CASSLGDRVGYTF.

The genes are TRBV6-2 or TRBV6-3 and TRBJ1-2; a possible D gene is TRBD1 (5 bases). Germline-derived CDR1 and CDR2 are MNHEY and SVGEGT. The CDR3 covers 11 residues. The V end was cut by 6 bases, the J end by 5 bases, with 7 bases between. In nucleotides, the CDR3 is TGTGCCAGCAGCTCAGGGTATGGCTACACCTTC. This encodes CASSSGYGYTF.

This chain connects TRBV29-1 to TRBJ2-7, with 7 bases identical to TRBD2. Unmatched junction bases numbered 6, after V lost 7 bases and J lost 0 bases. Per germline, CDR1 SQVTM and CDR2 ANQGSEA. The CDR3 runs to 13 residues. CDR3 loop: CSAGGVSSYEQYF. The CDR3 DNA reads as TGCAGCGCTGGGGGGGTGAGCTCCTACGAGCAGTACTTC.

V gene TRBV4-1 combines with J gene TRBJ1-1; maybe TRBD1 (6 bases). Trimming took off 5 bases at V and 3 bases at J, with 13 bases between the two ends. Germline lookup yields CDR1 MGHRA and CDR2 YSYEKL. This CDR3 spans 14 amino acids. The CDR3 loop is CASSLPQGYTEAFF. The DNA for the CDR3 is TGCGCCAGCAGCTTGCCTCAGGGGTACACTGAAGCTTTCTTT.

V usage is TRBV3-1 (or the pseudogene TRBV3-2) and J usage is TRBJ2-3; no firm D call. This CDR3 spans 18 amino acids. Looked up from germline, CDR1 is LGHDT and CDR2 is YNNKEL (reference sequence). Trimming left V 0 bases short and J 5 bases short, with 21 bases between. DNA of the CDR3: TGTGCCAGCAGCCAAGACGAATACATCCCGAAACGTGGAGATACGCAGTATTTT. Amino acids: CASSQDEYIPKRGDTQYF.

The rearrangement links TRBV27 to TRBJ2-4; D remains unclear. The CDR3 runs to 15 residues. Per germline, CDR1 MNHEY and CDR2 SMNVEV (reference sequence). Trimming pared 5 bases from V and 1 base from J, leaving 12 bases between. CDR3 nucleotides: TGTGCCAGCAGTATAAGCCTCCTGGCCAAAAACATTCAGTACTTC. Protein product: CASSISLLAKNIQYF.

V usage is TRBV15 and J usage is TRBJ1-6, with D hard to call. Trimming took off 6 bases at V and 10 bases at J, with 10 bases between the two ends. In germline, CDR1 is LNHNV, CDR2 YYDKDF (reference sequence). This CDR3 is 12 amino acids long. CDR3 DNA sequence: TGTGCCACCAGAGAGGGCCAATCACCCCTCCACTTT. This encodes CATREGQSPLHF.

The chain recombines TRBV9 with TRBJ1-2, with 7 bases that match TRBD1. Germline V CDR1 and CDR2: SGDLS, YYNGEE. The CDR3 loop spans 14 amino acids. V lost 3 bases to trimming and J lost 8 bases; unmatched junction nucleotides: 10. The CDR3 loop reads CASSATGDPYGYTF. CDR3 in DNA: TGTGCCAGCAGCGCTACAGGGGACCCGTACGGCTACACCTTC.

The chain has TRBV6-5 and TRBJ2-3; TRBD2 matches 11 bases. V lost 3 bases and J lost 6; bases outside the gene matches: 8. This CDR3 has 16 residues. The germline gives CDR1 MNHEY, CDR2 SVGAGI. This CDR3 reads CASSYLVAGGEDTQYF. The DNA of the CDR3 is TGTGCCAGCAGTTATTTGGTAGCGGGGGGGGAGGATACGCAGTATTTT.

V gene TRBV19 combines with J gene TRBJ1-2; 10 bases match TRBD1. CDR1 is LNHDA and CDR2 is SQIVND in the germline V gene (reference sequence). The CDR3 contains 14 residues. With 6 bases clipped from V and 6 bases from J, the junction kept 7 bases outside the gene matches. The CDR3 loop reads CASRRDRGFDGYTF. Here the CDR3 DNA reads TGTGCCAGTAGGCGGGACAGGGGATTTGATGGCTACACCTTC.

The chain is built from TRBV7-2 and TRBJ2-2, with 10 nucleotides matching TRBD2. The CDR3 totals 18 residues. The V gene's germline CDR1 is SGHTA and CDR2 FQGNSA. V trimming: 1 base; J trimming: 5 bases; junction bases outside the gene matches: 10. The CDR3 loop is CASSLVGSSGSDTGELFF. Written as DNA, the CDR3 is TGTGCCAGCAGCTTAGTGGGTTCTAGCGGGAGTGATACCGGGGAGCTGTTTTTT.

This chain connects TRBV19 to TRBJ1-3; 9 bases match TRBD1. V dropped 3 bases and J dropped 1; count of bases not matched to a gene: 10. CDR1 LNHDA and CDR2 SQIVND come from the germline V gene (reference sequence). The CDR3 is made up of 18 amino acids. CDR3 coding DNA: TGTGCCAGTAGTATCTTTCCGGGACAGGGTACATCTGGAAACACCATATATTTT. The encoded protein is CASSIFPGQGTSGNTIYF.

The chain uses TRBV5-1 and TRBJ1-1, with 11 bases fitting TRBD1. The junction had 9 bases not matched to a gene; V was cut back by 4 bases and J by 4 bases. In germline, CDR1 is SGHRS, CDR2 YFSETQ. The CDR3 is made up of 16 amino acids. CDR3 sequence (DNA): TGCGCCAGCAGCGCCGTTGGACAGGGGGCGACCACTGAAGCTTTCTTT. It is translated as CASSAVGQGATTEAFF.

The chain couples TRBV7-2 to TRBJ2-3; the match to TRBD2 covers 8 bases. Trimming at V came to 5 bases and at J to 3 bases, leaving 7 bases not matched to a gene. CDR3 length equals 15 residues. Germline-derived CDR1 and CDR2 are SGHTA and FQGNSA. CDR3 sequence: CASSPPAGGTDTQYF. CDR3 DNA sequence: TGTGCCAGCAGCCCTCCCGCGGGGGGTACAGATACGCAGTATTTT.

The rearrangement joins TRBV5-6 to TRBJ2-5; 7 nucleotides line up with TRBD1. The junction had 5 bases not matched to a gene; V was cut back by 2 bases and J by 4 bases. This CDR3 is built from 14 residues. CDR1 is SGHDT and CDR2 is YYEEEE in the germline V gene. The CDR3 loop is CASSFRGGGETQYF. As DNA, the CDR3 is TGTGCCAGCAGCTTTCGAGGGGGCGGAGAGACCCAGTACTTC.

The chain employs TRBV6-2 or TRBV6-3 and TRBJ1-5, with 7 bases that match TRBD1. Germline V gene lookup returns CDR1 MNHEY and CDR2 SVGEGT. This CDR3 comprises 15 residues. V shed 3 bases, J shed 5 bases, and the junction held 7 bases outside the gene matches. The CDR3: CASSYTGVGYQPQHF. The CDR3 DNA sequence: TGTGCCAGCAGTTATACAGGGGTAGGTTATCAGCCCCAGCATTTT.